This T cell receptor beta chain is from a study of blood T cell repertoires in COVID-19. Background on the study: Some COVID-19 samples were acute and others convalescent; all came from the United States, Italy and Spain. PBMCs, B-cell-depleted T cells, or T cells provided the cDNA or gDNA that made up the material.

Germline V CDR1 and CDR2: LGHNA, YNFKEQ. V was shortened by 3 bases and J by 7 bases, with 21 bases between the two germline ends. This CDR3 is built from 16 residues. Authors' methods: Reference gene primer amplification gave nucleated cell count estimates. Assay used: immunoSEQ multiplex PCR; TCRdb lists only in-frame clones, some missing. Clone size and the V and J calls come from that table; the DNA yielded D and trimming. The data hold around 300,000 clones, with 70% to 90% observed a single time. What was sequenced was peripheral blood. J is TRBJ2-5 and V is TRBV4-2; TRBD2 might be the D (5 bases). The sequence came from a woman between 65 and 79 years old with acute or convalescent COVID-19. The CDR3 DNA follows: TGTGCCAGCAGCCAGGGTCGGGGAGTTGCGGAAGGGACCCAGTACTTC. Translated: CASSQGRGVAEGTQYF.